The sequence of this TCR beta chain was determined in a study of blood T cell repertoires in COVID-19. V gave up 2 bases and J gave up 5 bases, with 13 bases separating them. The germline V gene has CDR1 SGHNT and CDR2 YENEEA. This CDR3 has 14 residues. Repertoires were generated with immunoSEQ multiplex PCR, while TCRdb's copy carries only in-frame clones and drops some. The data contain 500,000 to 600,000 clones, 70% to 90% of them seen just once; the ten biggest clones take up roughly 8%. Enrollment of patients from Seattle took place during active infection, with longitudinal follow-up. The chain carries TRBV11-3 and TRBJ2-7, with TRBD1 as a possible D gene (6 bases). This clonotype was obtained from a woman aged 45 to 65 with COVID-19, enrolled during active disease. The sequencing input was peripheral blood. CDR3 in amino acids: CASSLFGQSDEQYF. CDR3 DNA sequence: TGTGCCAGCAGCTTATTCGGACAGTCTGACGAGCAGTACTTC. The full variable domain, completed using reference TRBV11-3 and TRBJ2-7, is EAGVVQSPRYKIIEKKQPVAFWCNPISGHNTLYWYLQNLGQGPELLIRYENEEAVDDSQLPKDRFSAERLKGVDSTLKIQPAELGDSAVYLCASSLFGQSDEQYFGPGTRLTVT.